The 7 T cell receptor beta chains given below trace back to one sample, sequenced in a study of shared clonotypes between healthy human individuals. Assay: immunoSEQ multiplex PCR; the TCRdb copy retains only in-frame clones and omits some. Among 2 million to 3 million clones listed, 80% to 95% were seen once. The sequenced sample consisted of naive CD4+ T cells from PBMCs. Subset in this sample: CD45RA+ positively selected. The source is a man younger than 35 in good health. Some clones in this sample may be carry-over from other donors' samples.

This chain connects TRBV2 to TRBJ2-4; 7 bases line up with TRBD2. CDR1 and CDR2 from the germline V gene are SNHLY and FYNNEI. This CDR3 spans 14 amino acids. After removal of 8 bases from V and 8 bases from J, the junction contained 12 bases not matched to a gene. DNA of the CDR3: TGTGCCAGCCATGACCGGCGGGAGAGGGACATTCAGTACTTC. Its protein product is CASHDRRERDIQYF.

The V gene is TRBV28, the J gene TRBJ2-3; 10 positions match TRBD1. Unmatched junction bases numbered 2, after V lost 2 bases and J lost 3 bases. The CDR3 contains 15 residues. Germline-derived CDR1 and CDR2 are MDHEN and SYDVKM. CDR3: CASSLRDRGTDTQYF. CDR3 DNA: TGTGCCAGCAGTTTAAGGGACAGGGGTACAGATACGCAGTATTTT.

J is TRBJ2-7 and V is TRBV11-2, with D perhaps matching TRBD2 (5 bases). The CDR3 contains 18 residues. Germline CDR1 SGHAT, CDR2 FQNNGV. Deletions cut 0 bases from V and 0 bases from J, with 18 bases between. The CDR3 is CASSLEPRSGRYSYEQYF. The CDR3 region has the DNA TGTGCCAGCAGCTTAGAACCCAGAAGCGGACGTTACTCCTACGAGCAGTACTTC. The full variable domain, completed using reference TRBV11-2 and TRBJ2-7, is EAGVAQSPRYKIIEKRQSVAFWCNPISGHATLYWYQQILGQGPKLLIQFQNNGVVDDSQLPKDRFSAERLKGVDSTLKIQPAKLEDSAVYLCASSLEPRSGRYSYEQYFGPGTRLTVT.

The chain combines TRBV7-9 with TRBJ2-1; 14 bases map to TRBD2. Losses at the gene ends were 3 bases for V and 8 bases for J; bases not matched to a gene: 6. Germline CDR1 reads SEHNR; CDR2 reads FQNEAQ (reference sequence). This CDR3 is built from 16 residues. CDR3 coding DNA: TGTGCCAGCAGCTTGGGACTAGCGGGAGAGGTCGATGAGCAGTTCTTC. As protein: CASSLGLAGEVDEQFF.

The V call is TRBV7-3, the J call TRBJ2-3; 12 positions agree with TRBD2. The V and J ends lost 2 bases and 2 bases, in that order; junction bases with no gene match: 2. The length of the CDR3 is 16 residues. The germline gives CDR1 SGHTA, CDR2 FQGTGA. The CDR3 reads CASSLGTSGYTDTQYF. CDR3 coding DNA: TGTGCCAGCAGCTTAGGGACTAGCGGGTACACAGATACGCAGTATTTT.

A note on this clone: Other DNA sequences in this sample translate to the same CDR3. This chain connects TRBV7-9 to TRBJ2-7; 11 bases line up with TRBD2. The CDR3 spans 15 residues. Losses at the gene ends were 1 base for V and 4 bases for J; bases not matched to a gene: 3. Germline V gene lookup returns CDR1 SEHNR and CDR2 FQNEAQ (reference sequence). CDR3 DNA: TGTGCCAGCAGCTTAGTTACTAGCGGGAGTTACGAGCAGTACTTC. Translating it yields CASSLVTSGSYEQYF.

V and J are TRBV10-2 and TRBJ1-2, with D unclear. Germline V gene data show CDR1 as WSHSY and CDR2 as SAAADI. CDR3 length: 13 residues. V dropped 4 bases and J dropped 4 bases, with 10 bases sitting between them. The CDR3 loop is CASSVGSFYGYTF. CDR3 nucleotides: TGCGCCAGCAGTGTCGGCAGCTTCTATGGCTACACCTTC.